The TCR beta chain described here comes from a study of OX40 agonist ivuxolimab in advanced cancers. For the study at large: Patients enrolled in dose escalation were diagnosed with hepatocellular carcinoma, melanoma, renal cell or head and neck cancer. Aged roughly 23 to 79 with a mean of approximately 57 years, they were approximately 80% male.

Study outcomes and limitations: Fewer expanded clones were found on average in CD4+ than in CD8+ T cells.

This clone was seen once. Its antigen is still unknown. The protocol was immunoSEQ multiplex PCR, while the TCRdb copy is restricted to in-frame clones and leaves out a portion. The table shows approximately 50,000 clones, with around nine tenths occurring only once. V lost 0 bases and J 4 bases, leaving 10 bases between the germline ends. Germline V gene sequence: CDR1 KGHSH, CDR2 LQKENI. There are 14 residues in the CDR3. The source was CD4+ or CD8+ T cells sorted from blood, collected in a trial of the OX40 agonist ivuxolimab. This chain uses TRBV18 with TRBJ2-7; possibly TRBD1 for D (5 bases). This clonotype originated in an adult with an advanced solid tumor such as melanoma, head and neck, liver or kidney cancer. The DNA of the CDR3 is TGTGCCAGCTCACCACCTACAGGCTCGTACGAGCAGTACTTC. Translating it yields CASSPPTGSYEQYF.